This T cell receptor (beta chain) is from a study of OX40 agonist ivuxolimab in advanced cancers. Study context: A mean age of around 66 years, range about 20 to 79, was recorded, and approximately 79% were male.

The CDR3 has 13 residues. CDR1 MGHDK and CDR2 SYGVNS come from the germline V gene. The V end was cut by 2 bases, the J end by 6 bases, with 8 bases between. About this clone: What it binds is unknown.

The assay was immunoSEQ multiplex PCR, and TCRdb's table has in-frame clones only and misses some. Here the sample spans under 45,000 clones, 74% being singletons. Study results and limitations: On average, CD8+ T cells had more expanded clones than CD4+. Circulating CD4+ and CD8+ T cells showed clonal expansion by week 6 at 0.1 to 3.0 mg/kg. A proportion of nonresponders additionally exhibited low normalized T-cell clonal expansion.

V and J are TRBV25-1 and TRBJ2-4; TRBD1 or TRBD2 may be the D gene (5 bases each). Sequences were derived from CD4+ or CD8+ T cells sorted from blood, sampled in a trial of the OX40 agonist ivuxolimab. This clonotype was obtained from an adult with an advanced solid tumor such as melanoma, head and neck, liver or kidney cancer. In nucleotides, the CDR3 is TGTGCCAGCAGTGAAGGGGGAAGAAACATTCAGTACTTC. Its translation is CASSEGGRNIQYF. Full variable domain (outside the CDR3, taken from reference TRBV25-1 and TRBJ2-4): EADIYQTPRYLVIGTGKKITLECSQTMGHDKMYWYQQDPGMELHLIHYSYGVNSTEKGDLSSESTVSRIRTEHFPLTLESARPSHTSQYLCASSEGGRNIQYFGAGTRLSVL.